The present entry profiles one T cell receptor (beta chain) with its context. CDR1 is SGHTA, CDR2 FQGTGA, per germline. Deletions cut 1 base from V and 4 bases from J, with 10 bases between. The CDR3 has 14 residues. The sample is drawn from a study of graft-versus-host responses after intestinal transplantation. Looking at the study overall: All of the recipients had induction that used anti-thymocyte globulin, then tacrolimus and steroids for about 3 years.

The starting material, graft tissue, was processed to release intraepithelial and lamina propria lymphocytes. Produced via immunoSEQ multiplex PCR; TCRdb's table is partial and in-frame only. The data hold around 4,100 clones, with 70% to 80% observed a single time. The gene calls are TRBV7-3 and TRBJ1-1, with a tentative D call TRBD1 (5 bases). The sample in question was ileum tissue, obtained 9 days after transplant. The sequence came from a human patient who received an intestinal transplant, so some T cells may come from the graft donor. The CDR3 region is CASSLNGGLTEAFF. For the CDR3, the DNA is TGTGCCAGCAGCTTAAATGGGGGACTCACTGAAGCTTTCTTT.